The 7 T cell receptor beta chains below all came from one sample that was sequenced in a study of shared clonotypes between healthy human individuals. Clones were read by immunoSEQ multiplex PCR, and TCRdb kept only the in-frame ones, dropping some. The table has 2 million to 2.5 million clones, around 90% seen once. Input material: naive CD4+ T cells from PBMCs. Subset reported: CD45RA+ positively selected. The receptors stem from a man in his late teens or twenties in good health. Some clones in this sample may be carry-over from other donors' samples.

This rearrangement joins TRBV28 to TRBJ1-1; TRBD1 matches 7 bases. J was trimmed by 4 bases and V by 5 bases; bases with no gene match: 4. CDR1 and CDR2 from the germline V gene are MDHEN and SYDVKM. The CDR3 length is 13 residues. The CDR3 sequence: CASSNRGGTEAFF. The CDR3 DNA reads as TGTGCCAGCAGTAACAGGGGCGGCACTGAAGCTTTCTTT.

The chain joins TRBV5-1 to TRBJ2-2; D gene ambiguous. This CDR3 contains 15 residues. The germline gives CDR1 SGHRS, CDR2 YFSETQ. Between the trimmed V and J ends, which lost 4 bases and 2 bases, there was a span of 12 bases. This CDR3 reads CASSLITDNTGELFF. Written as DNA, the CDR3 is TGCGCCAGCAGCCTGATTACCGATAACACCGGGGAGCTGTTTTTT.

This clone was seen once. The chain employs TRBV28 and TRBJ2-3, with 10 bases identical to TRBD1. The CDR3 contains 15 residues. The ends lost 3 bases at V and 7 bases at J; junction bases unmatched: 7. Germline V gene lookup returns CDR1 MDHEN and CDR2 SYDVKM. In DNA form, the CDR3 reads TGTGCCAGCAGTTTCTCCGGGACAGGGGTGAATACGCAGTATTTT. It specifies CASSFSGTGVNTQYF.

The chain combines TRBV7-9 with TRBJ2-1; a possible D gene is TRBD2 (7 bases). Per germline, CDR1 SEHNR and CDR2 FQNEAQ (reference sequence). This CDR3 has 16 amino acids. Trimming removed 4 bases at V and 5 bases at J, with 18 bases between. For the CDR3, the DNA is TGTGCCAGCAGCTCCCCGGTTGGGGGGGCCCACAATGAGCAGTTCTTC. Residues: CASSSPVGGAHNEQFF.

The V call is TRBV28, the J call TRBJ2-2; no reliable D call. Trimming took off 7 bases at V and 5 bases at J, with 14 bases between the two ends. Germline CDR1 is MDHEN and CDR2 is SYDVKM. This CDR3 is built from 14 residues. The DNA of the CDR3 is TGTGCCAGCAAACTGGGGATCGGTACCGGGGAGCTGTTTTTT. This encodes CASKLGIGTGELFF.

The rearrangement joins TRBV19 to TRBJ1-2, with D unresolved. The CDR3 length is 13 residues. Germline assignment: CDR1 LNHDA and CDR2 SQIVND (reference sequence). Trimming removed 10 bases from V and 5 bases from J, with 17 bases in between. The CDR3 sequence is CAMQTDRRYGYTF. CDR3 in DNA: TGTGCCATGCAAACGGACCGCCGTTATGGCTACACCTTC.

This CDR3 is CASSQMGQGFGNEQFF. The CDR3 DNA reads as TGTGCCAGCAGCCAAATGGGACAGGGGTTCGGCAATGAGCAGTTCTTC. This chain uses TRBV5-4 with TRBJ2-1, with TRBD1 matching over 10 bases. J gave up 6 bases and V 4 bases, and 10 bases lay outside the gene matches. The CDR3 runs to 16 residues. CDR1 is SGHNT and CDR2 is YYREEE in the germline V gene (reference sequence).